This T cell receptor beta chain was identified during a study of blood T cell repertoires in COVID-19. For the study at large: Spain, Italy and the United States supplied samples that represented acute and convalescent COVID-19. From T cells, B-cell-depleted T cells, or PBMCs came the material, which was cDNA or gDNA.

Germline V gene data show CDR1 as LNHDA and CDR2 as SQIVND (reference sequence). V lost 3 bases and J 8 bases, leaving 13 bases between the germline ends. The CDR3 consists of 13 residues. Per the original data handling: Counts of nucleated cells, estimated from reference gene primer amplification, were obtained. Sequencing was performed with immunoSEQ multiplex PCR; in TCRdb, only in-frame clones are kept and a portion is missing. The D gene and trimming were derived from the DNA, and the V and J assignments and clone size from that table. The sample lists 120,000 or so clones, 88% occurring once. This TCR came from a man aged 45-60 years with acute or convalescent COVID-19. The sample was peripheral blood. V usage is TRBV19 and J usage is TRBJ1-2; D is uncertain. CDR3 bases: TGTGCCAGTAGTATTAGAGAAAACAGCGGCTACACCTTC. Protein sequence: CASSIRENSGYTF. Drawing the rest from reference TRBV19 and TRBJ1-2, the complete variable domain is DGGITQSPKYLFRKEGQNVTLSCEQNLNHDAMYWYRQDPGQGLRLIYYSQIVNDFQKGDIAEGYSVSREKKESFPLTVTSAQKNPTAFYLCASSIRENSGYTFGSGTRLTVV.